The present TCR beta chain was sequenced within a study of cytomegalovirus exposure and HLA in healthy donors (dated by TCRdb to about 2017). For context, the study as a whole: In an earlier analysis of around 540 of the donors, roughly 300 Gb of sequence data and approximately 120 million unique TCR beta sequences from 150 million to 200 million T cells were reported. About 330 gigabases of sequencing data and around 85 million unique TCR sequences made up an early release that covered under 750 HLA-typed donors. The genetic ancestry cluster associated with self-reported Caucasian donors included 81% of the approximately 400 genotyped donors. The study aimed to test whether signatures of past pathogen exposure could be identified by cataloging public T cell receptors. The T cell repertoires of some 670 subjects were profiled by immunosequencing and related to cytomegalovirus serostatus. A separate validation cohort of approximately 130 different subjects was used in addition to the 666-subject first cohort. To predict cytomegalovirus infection status, the study combined high-throughput TCR immunosequencing, statistical association of individual TCRs with disease status, and machine learning. A later analysis re-examined previously published TCR beta repertoires from around 670 donors and added high-resolution HLA genotyping to investigate patterns of TCR occurrence. Rather than drawing on any new phenotypic data, the later analysis identified candidate immune exposures from TCR beta sequences and the way those sequences occurred across donors. In an earlier analysis of about 590 of the donors, high-throughput TCR beta sequencing was used to judge whether each TCR beta V gene segment behaved as functional or pseudogenic. Donor age, sex, ethnicity and CMV serostatus were collected together with the repertoire data. A later genetic analysis took genome-wide SNP genotypes for about 55% of the 666 donors and used that subset as a discovery cohort. All discovery cohort repertoires had been generated using a single sequencing platform. HLA typing included class I and class II loci at four-digit resolution. The number of donors typed differed by locus, with about 629-630 for A, B, C, DRB1 and DQB1, around 520 for DQA1, 606 for DPA1, and around 450 for DPB1. Because of strong linkage in the cohort, 5 or 6 DR-DQ haplotypes were treated as single units for association and clustering. Among around 400 genotyped donors of the cohort, an average of approximately 240,000 unique TCR beta nucleotide sequences were sequenced per donor, roughly 20% of them non-productive. Beyond this particular receptor, the publication reports: In this cohort, only TCR beta chains were sequenced, and detectable features were limited by the absence of alpha or paired-chain data. A few of the identified cytomegalovirus-associated TCR beta chains were confirmed in vitro to be specific for cytomegalovirus antigens. Specific HLA alleles were associated with over 15,000 TCR beta sequences at a false discovery rate of 0.05 in a later analysis. A later analysis found that TCR association rates varied across HLA loci, with DRB1 alleles showing the most associated TCRs and HLA-C alleles the fewest. An association between a missense DCLRE1C variant and V-gene and J-gene trimming of TCR beta chains was found in a later genetic analysis and replicated in an independent cohort. A further reported finding was that TCR beta sequences accurately predicted the HLA-A and HLA-B alleles for most subjects in the first cohort. The authors suggested that the approach could potentially be generalized to other disease states and immunological phenotypes. The study listed 150 to 200 TCR beta chains as associated with cytomegalovirus. Sequencing depth was assumed to be roughly uniform across donors in the presence/absence analyses, though that assumption may not hold. In an earlier analysis of several hundred of the donors, most TCR beta V segments were observed in productive rearrangements about 87% or about 30% of the time, broadly matching IMGT annotations. Across donors, most TCR sequences were observed very rarely, whereas some public TCRs were present in many individuals. Some IMGT-functional V segments, including TRBV6-2 and TRBV6-3, could not be told apart with the 87-base-pair reads, so those segments were excluded. Linkage disequilibrium might explain the correlated functional status among segregating V segments, but an unknown experimental factor could not be excluded. Because counts were too low, roughly 16 rarely observed V segments, including chromosome 9 orphons, were excluded from the earlier analysis of about 500 of the donors. According to a later analysis, parvovirus B19, influenza, CMV and Epstein-Barr virus appeared linked to several top co-occurrence clusters. For the cohort, immune exposure information was limited to CMV serostatus. Compared with the roughly 700-donor mean, donors in an Asian-associated ancestry cluster had fewer N-insertions in productive TCRs, according to a later genetic analysis. A later analysis found that most CMV-associated TCR beta chains appeared HLA-restricted, with HLA associations seemingly driven largely by CMV exposure. When HLA alleles, especially DR and DQ, strongly co-occurred, TCR associations were difficult to assign to individual alleles. A cluster of highly shared sequence variants was judged likely to represent a technical artifact of the sequencing pipeline. A later analysis found that HLA-associated TCR beta chains were more clonally expanded and had lower generation probabilities than equally common non-associated chains. Because some donors lacked HLA typing at each locus, the association tests relied only on the typed subset. In both the original and validation cohorts, the classifier was reported to diagnose cytomegalovirus status with high specificity and sensitivity.

Via the germline V gene, CDR1 is SGHRS and CDR2 YFSETQ. The CDR3, from cysteine to phenylalanine, totals 14 residues. Left in the record is the CDR3 DNA by itself, 42 bases read in frame from the first base. The junction shows trimming of 4 bases on V and 5 bases on J, plus 16 bases between the germline ends. The library was produced with the immunoSEQ multiplex PCR assay. For the multiplex PCR, a mixture combining 60 forward primers for TCR Vbeta segments and 13 reverse primers for TCR Jbeta segments was used. The CDR3 region of rearranged TCR beta genes was amplified from genomic DNA by a multiplex PCR assay. The Illumina HiSeq System was used to sequence the amplified TCR beta libraries as 87-base-pair reads. On the study's bioinformatics: Across the 700 or so repertoires, a later analysis counted approximately 75 million unique TCR beta chains, roughly 11 million of which were shared by at least two donors. A nearest-neighbor algorithm error-corrected the raw reads and collapsed the reads into unique sequences, merging closely related sequences to remove PCR and sequencing errors. To assign V, D and J gene segments, CDR3 sequences were aligned to IMGT reference sequences. Each retained sequence needed at least a six-nucleotide match to both a V gene segment and a J gene segment. Rearrangements were classified as productive when the CDR3 lacked stop codons and remained in frame with V and J, and all other rearrangements were classified as non-productive. Following IMGT convention, CDR3 was defined as the stretch from the second conserved V-encoded cysteine to the conserved J-encoded phenylalanine. Sequences without an unambiguous match to a single V gene segment were excluded from the earlier analysis of several hundred of the donors. In an earlier analysis of about 590 of the donors, a V segment was called functional when productive rearrangements were above 56.7%, and segregating when the standard deviation between donors exceeded 5%. To diagnose cytomegalovirus status from the catalog of TCR beta chain sequences, a statistical classification framework was built. In a later analysis, TCR nucleotide sequences were compared against IMGT/GENE-DB human TR gene sequences so that V and J genes could be assigned. The TCRdist pipeline was used in a later analysis to assign CDR3 sequences and most-parsimonious VDJ recombination scenarios. In a later analysis, each TCR beta chain was defined by its CDR3 amino acid sequence together with its V-gene family, and reads without a unique V-gene family were excluded. As a way to deal with suspected cross-contamination and a sequencing artifact, a later analysis dropped 592 nucleotide sequences that were highly shared and had low generation probability. A later analysis calculated a clonal expansion index for each public chain from normalized within-repertoire ranks of inferred template counts. In a later analysis, generation probabilities were computed using a VDJ recombination model fitted to out-of-frame rearrangements, and the results were checked against IGoR. A later analysis scored TCR-TCR, TCR-HLA and TCR-CMV co-occurrence with hypergeometric tests, applying a repertoire-size bias correction to TCR pairs. A later analysis estimated false discovery rates by permuting HLA or CMV assignments 20 times. A later analysis grouped co-occurring TCRs with DBSCAN, adding TCRdist sequence similarity when clustering within HLA-allele-positive subsets. Repertoires with fewer than 30,000 or more than 120,000 public chains, plus five repertoires with anomalous nucleotide sharing, were excluded from co-occurrence clustering. TCRdb retrieved this table from immuneACCESS and kept in-frame rearrangements only. Not all clones are present; in checked studies, unresolved V genes account for under half, and no reason is known for the remainder. That table supplies the V and J calls and clone size; D and trimming were determined from the DNA. The sample yields approximately 90,000 clones; approximately 63% were counted once. The ten largest clonotypes hold 5% to 6.5% of the sample.

The cohort was made up of roughly 670 healthy bone marrow donors. At the time of sampling, every cohort member was nominally healthy, though immune exposures that went unrecorded were likely present. The donor was CMV seronegative and belonged to the group of 380 or so seronegative cohort members. Each donor provided a peripheral blood sample, and peripheral blood mononuclear cells were used for TCR beta sequencing. The Qiagen DNeasy Blood Extraction Kit was used to extract genomic DNA from the blood cell samples. As concerns this clone: Which antigen it targets is not known. The sample holds no much larger clone one base away, and base qualities are not on file.

This receptor was obtained from a woman in her 30s in good health and CMV-seronegative. Sequencing was carried out using PBMCs. The chain uses TRBV5-1 and TRBJ2-7; TRBD2 is possibly the D segment (6 matching bases). The CDR3 in this case is CASSPGAGNNEQYF. In nucleotides, the sequence is TGCGCCAGCAGCCCCGGGGCGGGAAACAACGAGCAGTACTTC.